The 28 T cell receptor beta chains presented below share a single source sample, sequenced in a study of technical replicates of blood from several donors. Method: immunoSEQ multiplex PCR; TCRdb's copy keeps in-frame clones and lacks some. The sample yields some 79,000 clones, more than 90% seen once. Material for sequencing was T cells isolated from PBMCs. The receptors come from a human donor in good health. Some clones in this sample may be carry-over from other donors' samples.

This rearrangement joins TRBV18 to TRBJ2-1, with a tentative D call TRBD1 (5 bases). The germline V gene has CDR1 KGHSH and CDR2 LQKENI. Trimming took 2 bases from V and 3 from J, leaving 14 bases between them. The CDR3 has 16 residues. The DNA of the CDR3 is TGTGCCAGCTCACCAACCAAGGACACTTACTACAATGAGCAGTTCTTC. As protein: CASSPTKDTYYNEQFF.

This clone was detected a few times. The chain carries TRBV28 and TRBJ2-6; D is possibly TRBD1 (5 bases). Trimming left V 3 bases short and J 0 bases short, with 12 bases between. The V gene's germline CDR1 is MDHEN and CDR2 SYDVKM. There are 17 residues in the CDR3. The CDR3 DNA reads as TGTGCCAGCAGTTTGCAGGGTTTACTCTCTGGGGCCAACGTCCTGACTTTC. Its protein is CASSLQGLLSGANVLTF.

The chain uses TRBV6-5 and TRBJ2-2; maybe TRBD2 (5 bases). The germline V and J ends were trimmed by 10 bases and 6 bases, with 9 bases remaining between them. Germline V gene lookup returns CDR1 MNHEY and CDR2 SVGAGI. CDR3 length: 11 residues. The DNA for the CDR3 is TGTGCCACACTAGGCGCCGGGGAGCTGTTTTTT. Its protein is CATLGAGELFF.

In this sample, this clone turned up once. The rearrangement links TRBV28 to TRBJ1-4; 11 bases map to TRBD1. Germline CDR1 is MDHEN and CDR2 is SYDVKM. The CDR3 consists of 16 residues. Germline trimming cut 2 bases from V and 8 bases from J; bases unmatched to any gene: 7. CDR3 coding DNA: TGTGCCAGCAGTTTAGCCTCGGGGGACAGGGGGGAAAAACTGTTTTTT. Protein: CASSLASGDRGEKLFF.

The chain recombines TRBV28 with TRBJ2-1; D not resolved. CDR1 MDHEN and CDR2 SYDVKM come from the germline V gene. The V end was cut by 6 bases, the J end by 6 bases, with 24 bases between. The CDR3 totals 17 residues. CDR3 protein: CASRPYVVKEKANEQFF. The CDR3, as DNA: TGTGCCAGCAGGCCTTATGTAGTAAAGGAGAAGGCCAATGAGCAGTTCTTC.

The V and J genes are TRBV19 and TRBJ2-3; 8 positions agree with TRBD1. Per germline, CDR1 LNHDA and CDR2 SQIVND (reference sequence). Losses at the gene ends were 5 bases for V and 0 bases for J; bases not matched to a gene: 1. The CDR3 length is 14 residues. DNA for the CDR3: TGTGCCAGTAGTGGGGACAGGAGCACAGATACGCAGTATTTT. This translates into CASSGDRSTDTQYF.

This clone has a handful of counts. The rearrangement uses TRBV19 and TRBJ2-5; maybe TRBD2 (7 bases). The CDR3 covers 13 residues. The V end lost 5 bases, the J end lost 5 bases, and 12 bases lay between the germline ends. CDR1 LNHDA and CDR2 SQIVND come from the germline V gene (reference sequence). CDR3 sequence (DNA): TGTGCCAGTAGTGGGGGGGGCGCGGAGACCCAGTACTTC. This translates into CASSGGGAETQYF.

CDR3 DNA: TGTGCCAGCAGCTTATACCACCGGGAGAGCTATAGAGGCAATCAGCCCCAGCATTTT. Translation: CASSLYHRESYRGNQPQHF. J is TRBJ1-5 and V is TRBV7-8, with D uncertain. Germline CDR1 is SGHVS and CDR2 is FQNEAQ. The CDR3 is made up of 19 amino acids. Deletions cut 2 bases from V and 2 bases from J, with 22 bases between.

The rearrangement joins TRBV28 to TRBJ2-7; 8 nucleotides align to TRBD2. The trim removed 8 bases at V and 6 bases at J, leaving 6 bases unmatched. The length of the CDR3 is 12 residues. The germline gives CDR1 MDHEN, CDR2 SYDVKM. CDR3 DNA sequence: TGTGCCAGCGGGACTAGATACTTCGAGCAGTACTTC. Its protein is CASGTRYFEQYF.

The gene calls are TRBV9 and TRBJ1-1, with a weak D call TRBD1 (5 bases). The germline V gene encodes CDR1 SGDLS and CDR2 YYNGEE. CDR3 length equals 13 residues. The ends were cut back, 1 base at V and 5 bases at J, with 9 bases in the middle. CDR3 coding DNA: TGTGCCAGCAGCGTATTCTGGACAACTGAAGCTTTCTTT. Its protein is CASSVFWTTEAFF.

The chain has TRBV18 and TRBJ2-6; perhaps TRBD1 as D (5 bases). The CDR3 loop spans 14 amino acids. V was clipped by 4 bases and J by 3 bases, with 7 bases between them. Germline values: CDR1 KGHSH, CDR2 LQKENI. This CDR3 is CASSLGDGANVLTF. CDR3 DNA: TGTGCCAGCTCACTAGGGGATGGGGCCAACGTCCTGACTTTC. Based on the CDR3 plus reference TRBV18 and TRBJ2-6, the full variable domain is NAGVMQNPRHLVRRRGQEARLRCSPMKGHSHVYWYRQLPEEGLKFMVYLQKENIIDESGMPKERFSAEFPKEGPSILRIQQVVRGDSAAYFCASSLGDGANVLTFGAGSRLTVL.

The V and J genes are TRBV28 and TRBJ1-1; the match to TRBD1 covers 7 bases. The germline gives CDR1 MDHEN, CDR2 SYDVKM. The CDR3 has 13 residues. With 8 bases clipped from V and 5 bases from J, the junction kept 8 bases outside the gene matches. The CDR3 DNA follows: TGTGCCAGCGGAGGGGGCGCGGGAACTGAAGCTTTCTTT. It is translated as CASGGGAGTEAFF.

V and J are TRBV9 and TRBJ2-7; D possibly corresponds to TRBD2 (6 bases). The CDR3 contains 13 residues. From germline, CDR1 is SGDLS and CDR2 YYNGEE. Trimming took 2 bases from V and 4 from J, leaving 10 bases between them. CDR3 amino acids: CASSVGGKYEQYF. The CDR3, as DNA: TGTGCCAGCAGCGTCGGGGGAAAATACGAGCAGTACTTC.

The rearrangement joins TRBV7-6 to TRBJ2-3, with 11 bases aligning to TRBD2. The CDR3 extends over 15 amino acids. Germline V gene lookup returns CDR1 SGHVS and CDR2 FNYEAQ. Losses at the gene ends were 0 bases for V and 12 bases for J; bases not matched to a gene: 8. The CDR3 sequence is CASSLAGSGTSGQYF. The CDR3 DNA reads as TGTGCCAGCAGCTTAGCCGGAAGTGGGACTAGCGGACAGTATTTT.

The chain combines TRBV6-1 with TRBJ2-7; tentative D call: TRBD2 (6 bases). This CDR3 is built from 12 residues. V was pared by 7 bases and J by 5 bases, with 12 bases between. The germline V gene encodes CDR1 MNHNS and CDR2 SASEGT. The CDR3 DNA is TGTGCCAGCACTTCTTGGGAGGACGAGCAGTACTTC. It encodes CASTSWEDEQYF.

The CDR3 protein is CASRKYSGSYEQYF. The CDR3 DNA is TGCGCCAGCCGGAAGTATAGCGGATCCTACGAGCAGTACTTC. This rearrangement joins TRBV4-1 to TRBJ2-7; possibly TRBD2 for D (6 bases). V was shortened by 8 bases and J by 1 base, with 15 bases between the two germline ends. CDR1 and CDR2 from the germline V gene are MGHRA and YSYEKL. The CDR3 loop spans 14 amino acids.

This chain uses TRBV9 with TRBJ2-4, with 8 bases that match TRBD1. The CDR3 has 15 amino acids. V dropped 0 bases and J dropped 8; count of bases not matched to a gene: 7. Per germline, CDR1 SGDLS and CDR2 YYNGEE. In nucleotides, the CDR3 is TGTGCCAGCAGCGTAGGGCAGGGGGCGTCGGACATTCAGTACTTC. Translated, it gives CASSVGQGASDIQYF.

The rearrangement uses TRBV10-3 and TRBJ1-1; D ambiguous. CDR1 and CDR2 (germline): ENHRY, SYGVKD. V lost 3 bases to trimming and J lost 4 bases, with 6 bases between them. The CDR3 length is 12 residues. The CDR3 sequence: CAISDQATEAFF. The CDR3 region has the DNA TGTGCCATCAGTGACCAGGCCACTGAAGCTTTCTTT.

This sequence joins TRBV19 and TRBJ1-1; the match to TRBD1 covers 9 bases. The trim removed 7 bases at V and 6 bases at J, leaving 12 bases unmatched. This CDR3 contains 15 residues. Germline V gene sequence: CDR1 LNHDA, CDR2 SQIVND (reference sequence). The CDR3 DNA is TGTGCCAGTATGGGGGACAGGGATACCCCGCCTGAAGCTTTCTTT. The encoded protein is CASMGDRDTPPEAFF.

V usage is TRBV9 and J usage is TRBJ1-2; D might be TRBD1 (5 bases). The CDR3 totals 13 residues. Germline assignment: CDR1 SGDLS and CDR2 YYNGEE. V lost 4 bases and J 6 bases, leaving 13 bases between the germline ends. CDR3 protein: CASSNRGEDGYTF. CDR3 nucleotides: TGTGCCAGCAGCAACCGGGGGGAGGATGGCTACACCTTC.

The J gene is TRBJ2-1, the V gene TRBV4-3; tentative D call: TRBD1 (6 bases). The CDR3 totals 15 residues. V lost 0 bases, J lost 1 base, and 7 bases lay in between. Germline V CDR1 and CDR2: LGHNA, YSLEER. In DNA form, the CDR3 reads TGCGCCAGCAGCCAAGAAGGGGGTTCCTACAATGAGCAGTTCTTC. Its translation is CASSQEGGSYNEQFF.

The V and J genes are TRBV9 and TRBJ2-1; 11 positions match TRBD2. Germline V gene data show CDR1 as SGDLS and CDR2 as YYNGEE. The CDR3 spans 15 residues. With V trimmed by 0 bases and J by 4 bases, 0 bases remained unmatched. The CDR3 here is CASSVGLAGYNEQFF. CDR3 DNA: TGTGCCAGCAGCGTAGGACTAGCGGGGTACAATGAGCAGTTCTTC.

The genes are TRBV7-8 and TRBJ2-5, with D perhaps TRBD1 (5 bases). V was pared by 2 bases and J by 5 bases, with 12 bases between. The length of the CDR3 is 14 residues. Germline CDR1 SGHVS, CDR2 FQNEAQ. This chain's CDR3 is CASSLSEGAETQYF. CDR3 in DNA: TGTGCCAGCAGCTTAAGTGAAGGGGCTGAGACCCAGTACTTC.

V is TRBV7-9 and J is TRBJ2-2; no clear D gene. Per germline, CDR1 SEHNR and CDR2 FQNEAQ (reference sequence). The V end lost 2 bases, the J end lost 2 bases, and 3 bases lay between the germline ends. The CDR3 consists of 13 residues. CDR3 region: CASSLLNTGELFF. The CDR3 nucleotides are TGTGCCAGCAGCTTACTAAACACCGGGGAGCTGTTTTTT.

The rearrangement joins TRBV23-1 to TRBJ1-5, with D perhaps TRBD1 (6 bases). TRBV23-1 is an ORF, with its function uncertain. V was trimmed by 2 bases and J by 6 bases, leaving 20 bases between them. This CDR3 has 17 residues. CDR3 nucleotide sequence: TGCGCCAGCAGTCAAGACCACTTACAGGGTGTAGGTCAGCCCCAGCATTTT. As protein: CASSQDHLQGVGQPQHF.

The chain uses TRBV13 and TRBJ2-5; TRBD1 might be the D (5 bases). Per the germline V gene, CDR1 is PRHDT and CDR2 is FYEKMQ (reference sequence). CDR3 size: 13 residues. The V gene lost 7 bases and the J gene lost 2 bases, with 11 bases spanning the gap. The CDR3 is CASNGAPQETQYF. CDR3 DNA: TGTGCCAGCAATGGGGCTCCACAAGAGACCCAGTACTTC.

V is TRBV5-1 and J is TRBJ2-3, with a weak D call TRBD2 (6 bases). CDR1 is SGHRS, CDR2 YFSETQ, per germline. This CDR3 is built from 16 residues. V lost 7 bases, J lost 4 bases, and 22 bases lay in between. The CDR3 here is CASRYLADSGSDTQYF. The CDR3 DNA follows: TGCGCCAGCCGGTATTTGGCAGACAGCGGGTCAGATACGCAGTATTTT.

The chain is built from TRBV7-8 and TRBJ1-4; 7 bases are shared with TRBD1. The CDR3 has 16 amino acids. Trimming removed 1 base from V and 8 bases from J; junction bases left unmatched: 10. From germline, CDR1 is SGHVS and CDR2 FQNEAQ. CDR3 DNA: TGTGCCAGCAGCTTAGTCACCGTAGGGGGCCGGGAAAAACTGTTTTTT. It is translated as CASSLVTVGGREKLFF.